Listed below are T cell receptor beta chains from one sample, sequenced in a study of cytomegalovirus exposure and HLA in healthy donors. Method: immunoSEQ multiplex PCR; TCRdb's copy keeps in-frame clones and lacks some. This listing includes 45,000 to 70,000 clones. Sequencing was done on a sample of PBMCs. These receptors all stem from a woman aged 45 to 65 in good health and CMV-seropositive. The CDR3 runs from the conserved cysteine through the conserved F or W. The D gene is left open where the match is weak. Part of the rows lack a size; the others show once, few, many or a class for expanded clones.

clone_size	v_call	j_call	d_call	cdr3_aa	cdr3_nt
NA	TRBV27	TRBJ1-2	TRBD1	CASSLIRGLSYGYTF	TGTGCCAGCAGTTTGATCAGGGGGCTTAGCTATGGCTACACCTTC
NA	TRBV7-6	TRBJ1-1	NA	CASSSRTGPMNTEAFF	TGTGCCAGCAGCTCCAGAACAGGGCCCATGAACACTGAAGCTTTCTTT
NA	TRBV4-2	TRBJ1-3	NA	CASSHGTGSGNTIYF	TGTGCCAGCAGCCACGGAACAGGCTCTGGAAACACCATATATTTT
NA	TRBV19	TRBJ2-7	NA	CASRPPGQPPYEQYF	TGTGCCAGTAGACCCCCCGGACAGCCCCCCTACGAGCAGTACTTC
NA	TRBV29-1	TRBJ1-2	NA	CSVILQGWYGYTF	TGCAGCGTGATACTACAGGGATGGTATGGCTACACCTTC
NA	TRBV11-2	TRBJ1-1	TRBD1	CASLVNRGNTEAFF	TGTGCCAGCTTAGTAAACAGGGGGAACACTGAAGCTTTCTTT
NA	TRBV28	TRBJ1-1	NA	CASSLARGPEAFF	TGTGCCAGCAGTTTAGCCAGGGGACCTGAAGCTTTCTTT
NA	TRBV5-1	TRBJ2-1	TRBD2	CASSLGDSGRANNEQFF	TGCGCCAGCAGCTTGGGTGACAGCGGGAGGGCCAACAATGAGCAGTTCTTC
NA	TRBV27	TRBJ2-3	TRBD2	CASSAGLAATDTQYF	TGTGCCAGCAGCGCGGGACTAGCGGCCACAGATACGCAGTATTTT
NA	TRBV28	TRBJ1-2	TRBD1	CASRGTGPLGYTF	TGTGCCAGCAGGGGGACAGGCCCCCTTGGCTACACCTTC
NA	TRBV9	TRBJ1-1	NA	CASSVEGRKNTEAFF	TGTGCCAGCAGCGTAGAGGGGAGGAAGAACACTGAAGCTTTCTTT
NA	TRBV6-5	TRBJ2-1	NA	CASSYSRGFYNEQFF	TGTGCCAGCAGTTACTCAAGGGGTTTCTACAATGAGCAGTTCTTC
NA	TRBV6-5	TRBJ1-5	TRBD1	CASKPDRAGNQPQHF	TGTGCCAGCAAACCCGACAGGGCTGGCAATCAGCCCCAGCATTTT
NA	TRBV5-1	TRBJ2-1	TRBD1	CASSLPGGYEQFF	TGCGCCAGCAGCTTGCCAGGGGGATATGAGCAGTTCTTC
NA	TRBV27	TRBJ1-5	TRBD1	CASSLGQGVGPQHF	TGTGCCAGCAGTTTGGGACAGGGAGTCGGACCCCAGCATTTT
NA	TRBV5-1	TRBJ2-3	NA	CASSLGVANTDTQYF	TGCGCCAGCAGCTTGGGGGTAGCGAATACAGATACGCAGTATTTT
NA	TRBV19	TRBJ1-5	NA	CASSARETQHF	TGTGCCAGTAGTGCCCGGGAGACCCAGCATTTT
NA	TRBV7-9	TRBJ2-5	NA	CASSLAFTGKGQETQYF	TGTGCCAGCAGCTTAGCTTTCACAGGGAAGGGCCAAGAGACCCAGTACTTC
NA	TRBV27	TRBJ2-5	NA	CASSLQYRETQYF	TGTGCCAGCAGTCTACAGTACCGGGAGACCCAGTACTTC
NA	TRBV30	TRBJ1-2	NA	CAFEPGSRYGYTF	TGTGCCTTTGAGCCGGGGAGTAGGTATGGCTACACCTTC
NA	TRBV28	TRBJ1-5	NA	CASSPTTGGNQPQHF	TGTGCCAGCAGTCCCACGACCGGGGGCAATCAGCCCCAGCATTTT
NA	TRBV18	TRBJ1-3	NA	CASSPSVRSYSGNTIYF	TGTGCCAGCTCACCATCGGTCCGGTCGTACTCTGGAAACACCATATATTTT
NA	TRBV27	TRBJ2-2	NA	CASSLERPDTGELFF	TGTGCCAGCAGTTTAGAGAGGCCGGACACCGGGGAGCTGTTTTTT
NA	TRBV6-6	TRBJ2-7	TRBD1	CASRQGNYEQYF	TGTGCCAGCAGACAGGGGAACTACGAGCAGTACTTC
NA	TRBV28	TRBJ1-2	NA	CASSTGGRMTGYTF	TGTGCCAGCAGTACCGGAGGCAGGATGACTGGCTACACCTTC
NA	TRBV28	TRBJ2-7	TRBD2	CASSTGTSSSYEQYF	TGTGCCAGCAGCACCGGGACTAGCAGCTCCTACGAGCAGTACTTC
NA	TRBV2	TRBJ2-2	TRBD2	CASSSLLLRGGSNTGELFF	TGTGCCAGCAGTTCTCTCCTTTTGCGGGGGGGATCGAACACCGGGGAGCTGTTTTTT
NA	TRBV11-1	TRBJ1-2	NA	CASSHVVRGGYTF	TGTGCCAGCAGCCACGTAGTCCGAGGTGGCTACACCTTC
NA	TRBV7-2	TRBJ2-7	NA	CASSLGSAGRSYEQYF	TGTGCCAGCAGCTTAGGGTCGGCGGGGCGATCCTACGAGCAGTACTTC
NA	TRBV19	TRBJ2-1	NA	CASQQGSYNEQFF	TGTGCCAGTCAGCAGGGCTCCTACAATGAGCAGTTCTTC
NA	TRBV28	TRBJ2-1	NA	CASSVYNEQFF	TGTGCCAGCAGCGTCTACAATGAGCAGTTCTTC
NA	TRBV6-6	TRBJ1-4	TRBD1	CASSYGDRVNEKLFF	TGTGCCAGCAGTTATGGGGACAGAGTTAATGAAAAACTGTTTTTT
medium-sized	TRBV5-4	TRBJ1-1	TRBD1	CASSPQGADTEAFF	TGTGCCAGCAGCCCCCAGGGGGCAGACACTGAAGCTTTCTTT
NA	TRBV7-2	TRBJ1-2	TRBD1	CASSLGQGRGYTF	TGTGCCAGCAGCTTGGGACAGGGTCGGGGCTACACCTTC
NA	TRBV5-1	TRBJ1-4	TRBD1	CASKGQPATNEKLFF	TGCGCCAGCAAGGGACAGCCTGCAACTAATGAAAAACTGTTTTTT
NA	TRBV7-8	TRBJ2-2	NA	CASSRGQKANTGELFF	TGTGCCAGCAGCCGTGGACAAAAGGCGAACACCGGGGAGCTGTTTTTT
NA	TRBV4-3	TRBJ1-2	NA	CASSQAIQGPGGYTF	TGCGCCAGCAGCCAAGCCATTCAGGGCCCTGGGGGCTACACCTTC
NA	TRBV5-1	TRBJ1-1	NA	CASSVTGTSTEAFF	TGCGCCAGCAGCGTAACCGGGACATCCACTGAAGCTTTCTTT
NA	TRBV5-1	TRBJ2-3	TRBD2	CASSLASGTDTQYF	TGCGCCAGCAGCTTGGCTAGCGGAACAGATACGCAGTATTTT
NA	TRBV5-1	TRBJ2-7	NA	CASSLISPPYNYEQYF	TGCGCCAGCAGCTTGATCTCCCCCCCGTACAACTACGAGCAGTACTTC
NA	TRBV5-4	TRBJ2-2	TRBD1	CASTRQGNTGELFF	TGTGCCAGCACCCGACAGGGGAACACCGGGGAGCTGTTTTTT
NA	TRBV4-3	TRBJ1-5	NA	CASSQDLGPNQPQHF	TGCGCCAGCAGCCAAGATCTAGGTCCCAATCAGCCCCAGCATTTT
NA	TRBV7-9	TRBJ1-5	NA	CASSPIGGPQHF	TGTGCCAGCAGCCCCATCGGAGGGCCCCAGCATTTT
NA	TRBV5-4	TRBJ2-1	NA	CASSPWGDSDNEQFF	TGTGCCAGCAGCCCGTGGGGGGACTCCGACAATGAGCAGTTCTTC
NA	TRBV4-3	TRBJ1-5	NA	CASSQGGSYSNQPQHF	TGCGCCAGCAGCCAAGGAGGCAGCTATAGCAATCAGCCCCAGCATTTT
NA	TRBV19	TRBJ1-6	NA	CASPPGLYNSPLHF	TGTGCCAGTCCCCCGGGACTGTATAATTCACCCCTCCACTTT
NA	TRBV18	TRBJ2-7	NA	CASSPISYEQYF	TGTGCCAGCTCACCTATCTCCTACGAGCAGTACTTC
NA	TRBV9	TRBJ2-7	NA	CASTLGASDTYEQYF	TGTGCCAGCACCTTAGGGGCTAGCGATACCTACGAGCAGTACTTC
NA	TRBV29-1	TRBJ2-5	NA	CSVASGYQETQYF	TGCAGCGTTGCGTCGGGGTACCAAGAGACCCAGTACTTC
NA	TRBV19	TRBJ2-5	NA	CASSMERGGETQYF	TGTGCCAGTAGTATGGAACGGGGTGGAGAGACCCAGTACTTC
NA	TRBV5-8	TRBJ1-5	NA	CASSFWRYSNQPQHF	TGTGCCAGCAGCTTCTGGCGGTATAGCAATCAGCCCCAGCATTTT